This T cell receptor beta chain was sequenced during a study of lymphopenia after photon versus proton radiotherapy. Whole-study results and caveats: A bigger post-nadir fall in TCR diversity correlated inversely with survival time in deceased patients. After the lymphocyte nadir, photon-treated repertoires showed oligoclonal expansion, especially of CD8+ Temra cells. Proton therapy kept repertoires fairly stable, unlike photons, which gained effector/memory cells.

The assay was immunoSEQ multiplex PCR, and TCRdb's table has in-frame clones only and misses some. The table shows some 170,000 clones, with roughly nine tenths occurring only once. About this clone itself: The target antigen is unknown.

Sequences were derived from peripheral blood, sampled from a patient treated with photon-based radiotherapy. The origin of this receptor is a man aged 45-65 years with gastric cancer.

CDR3 residues: CASSPAGAHGYTF. CDR3 DNA sequence: TGTGCCAGCAGTCCCGCCGGGGCCCACGGCTACACCTTC. The chain carries TRBV27 and TRBJ1-2; D is perhaps TRBD1 (5 bases). The germline CDR1 and CDR2 sequences are MNHEY and SMNVEV (reference sequence). This CDR3 spans 13 amino acids. Between the trimmed V and J ends, which lost 5 bases and 8 bases, there was a span of 15 bases.